The source of this T cell receptor (beta chain) is a study of OX40 agonist ivuxolimab in advanced cancers. About the research overall: Ivuxolimab, an agonist antibody against OX40 (CD134), was given to patients.

V trimming: 0 bases; J trimming: 8 bases; junction bases outside the gene matches: 10. The CDR3 contains 16 residues. Per germline, CDR1 MGHRA and CDR2 YSYEKL. Assay used: immunoSEQ multiplex PCR; TCRdb lists only in-frame clones, some missing. The sample comprises roughly 80,000 clones, about 93% of which are singletons, and 14% rests with the top ten. V is TRBV4-1 and J is TRBJ2-1; 7 bases match TRBD2. The source was CD4+ or CD8+ T cells sorted from blood, collected in a trial of the OX40 agonist ivuxolimab. This TCR derives from an adult with an advanced solid tumor such as melanoma, head and neck, liver or kidney cancer. This CDR3 is CASSQERAGYEHEQFF. CDR3 bases: TGCGCCAGCAGCCAAGAACGAGCGGGGTACGAGCATGAGCAGTTCTTC.